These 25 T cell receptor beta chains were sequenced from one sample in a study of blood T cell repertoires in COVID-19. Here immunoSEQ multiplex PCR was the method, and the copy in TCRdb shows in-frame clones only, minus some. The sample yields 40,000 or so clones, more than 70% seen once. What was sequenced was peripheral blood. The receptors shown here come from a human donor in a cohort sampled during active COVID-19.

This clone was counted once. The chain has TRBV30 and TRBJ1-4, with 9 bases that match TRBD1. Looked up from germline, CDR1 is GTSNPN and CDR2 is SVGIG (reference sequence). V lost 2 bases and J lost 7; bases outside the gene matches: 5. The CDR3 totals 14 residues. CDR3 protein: CAWSRDRVFEKLFF. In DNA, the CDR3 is TGTGCCTGGAGTAGGGACAGGGTTTTTGAAAAACTGTTTTTT.

CDR3 DNA: TGTGCCAGCAGCCAAGATGGGCAGTACTATGGCTACACCTTC. Residues: CASSQDGQYYGYTF. This chain links TRBV4-2 with TRBJ1-2; D unresolved. This CDR3 has 14 residues. The V end lost 0 bases, the J end lost 3 bases, and 8 bases lay between the germline ends. In germline, CDR1 is LGHNA, CDR2 YNFKEQ.

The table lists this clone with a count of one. In DNA, the CDR3 is TGTGCCAGCTCCGGGACAGCGATCACAGATACGCAGTATTTT. Protein product: CASSGTAITDTQYF. The chain is built from TRBV9 and TRBJ2-3, with 7 nucleotides matching TRBD1. Germline V gives CDR1 SGDLS, CDR2 YYNGEE. The CDR3 length is 14 residues. The trim removed 7 bases at V and 2 bases at J, leaving 7 bases unmatched.

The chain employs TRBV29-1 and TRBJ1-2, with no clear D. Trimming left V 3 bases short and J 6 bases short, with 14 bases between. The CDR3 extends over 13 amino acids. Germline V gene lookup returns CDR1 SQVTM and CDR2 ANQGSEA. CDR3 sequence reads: CSVEGSSQNGYTF. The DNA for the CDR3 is TGCAGCGTTGAGGGGAGCAGTCAGAATGGCTACACCTTC.

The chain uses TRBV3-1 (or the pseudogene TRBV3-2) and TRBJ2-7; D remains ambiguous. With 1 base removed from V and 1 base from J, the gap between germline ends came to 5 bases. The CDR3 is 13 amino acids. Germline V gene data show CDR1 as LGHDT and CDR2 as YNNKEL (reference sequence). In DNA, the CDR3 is TGTGCCAGCAGCCAAGGGCCATCCTACGAGCAGTACTTC. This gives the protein CASSQGPSYEQYF.

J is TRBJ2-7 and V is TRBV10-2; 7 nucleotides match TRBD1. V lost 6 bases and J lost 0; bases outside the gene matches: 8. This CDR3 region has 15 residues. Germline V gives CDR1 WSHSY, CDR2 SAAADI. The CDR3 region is CASRGQVLSSYEQYF. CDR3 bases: TGCGCCAGCAGAGGACAGGTTCTGAGCTCCTACGAGCAGTACTTC.

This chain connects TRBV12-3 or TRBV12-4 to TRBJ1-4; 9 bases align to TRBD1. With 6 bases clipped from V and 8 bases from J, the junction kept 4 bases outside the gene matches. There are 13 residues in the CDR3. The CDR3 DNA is TGTGCCAGCAGCCCTACAGGGGGCGAAAAACTGTTTTTT. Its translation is CASSPTGGEKLFF.

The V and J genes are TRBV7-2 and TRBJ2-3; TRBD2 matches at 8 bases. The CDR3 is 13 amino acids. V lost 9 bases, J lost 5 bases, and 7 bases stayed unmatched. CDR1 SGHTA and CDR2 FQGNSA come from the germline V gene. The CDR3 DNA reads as TGTGCCAGTAATAGCGGGGCTGAAGATACGCAGTATTTT. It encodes CASNSGAEDTQYF.

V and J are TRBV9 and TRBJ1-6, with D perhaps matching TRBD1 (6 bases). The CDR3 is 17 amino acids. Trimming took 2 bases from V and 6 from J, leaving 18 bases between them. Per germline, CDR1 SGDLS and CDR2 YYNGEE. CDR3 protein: CASSVPQGSGGNSPLHF. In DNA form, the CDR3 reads TGTGCCAGCAGCGTCCCCCAGGGGTCAGGTGGTAATTCACCCCTCCACTTT. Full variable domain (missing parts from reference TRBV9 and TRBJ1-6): DSGVTQTPKHLITATGQRVTLRCSPRSGDLSVYWYQQSLDQGLQFLIQYYNGEERAKGNILERFSAQQFPDLHSELNLSSLELGDSALYFCASSVPQGSGGNSPLHFGNGTRLTVT.

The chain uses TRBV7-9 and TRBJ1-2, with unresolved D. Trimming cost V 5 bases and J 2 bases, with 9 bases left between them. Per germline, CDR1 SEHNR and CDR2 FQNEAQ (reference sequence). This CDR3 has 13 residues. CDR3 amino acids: CASSHAGNYGYTF. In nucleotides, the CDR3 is TGTGCCAGCAGCCACGCGGGCAACTATGGCTACACCTTC.

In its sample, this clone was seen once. CDR3 DNA sequence: TGTGCCAGCAGTTGGGGGACTAGCGGGAGCATGTTCTTC. This encodes CASSWGTSGSMFF. The V call is TRBV12-3 or TRBV12-4, the J call TRBJ2-1; 14 bases fit TRBD2. V trimming: 4 bases; J trimming: 15 bases; junction bases outside the gene matches: 5. The CDR3 is 13 amino acids.

The CDR3, as DNA: TGTGCCAGCAGCTTAGAGGGACAGGGAAGTGGCTACACCTTC. Protein product: CASSLEGQGSGYTF. The V and J genes are TRBV7-9 and TRBJ1-2, with 9 bases matching TRBD1. V was pared by 1 base and J by 7 bases, with 4 bases of the junction left unmatched. This CDR3 contains 14 residues. Germline V gives CDR1 SEHNR, CDR2 FQNEAQ (reference sequence).

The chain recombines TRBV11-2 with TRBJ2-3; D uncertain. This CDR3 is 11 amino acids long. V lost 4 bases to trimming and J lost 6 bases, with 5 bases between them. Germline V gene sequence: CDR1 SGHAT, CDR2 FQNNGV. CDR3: CASSSPDTQYF. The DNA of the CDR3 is TGTGCCAGCAGCTCCCCGGATACGCAGTATTTT.

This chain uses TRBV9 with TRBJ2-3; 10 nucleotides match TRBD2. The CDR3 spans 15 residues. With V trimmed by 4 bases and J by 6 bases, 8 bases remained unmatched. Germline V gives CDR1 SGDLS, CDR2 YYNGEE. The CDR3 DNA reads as TGTGCCAGCAGCCCTAGCGGGGGAGGGGCCGATACGCAGTATTTT. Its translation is CASSPSGGGADTQYF.

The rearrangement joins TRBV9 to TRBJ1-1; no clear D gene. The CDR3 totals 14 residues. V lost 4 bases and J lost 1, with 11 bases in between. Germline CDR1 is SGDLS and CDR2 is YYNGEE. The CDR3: CASSTQAANTEAFF. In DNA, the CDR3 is TGTGCCAGCAGCACCCAGGCAGCGAACACTGAAGCTTTCTTT. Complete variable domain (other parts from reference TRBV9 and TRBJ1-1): DSGVTQTPKHLITATGQRVTLRCSPRSGDLSVYWYQQSLDQGLQFLIQYYNGEERAKGNILERFSAQQFPDLHSELNLSSLELGDSALYFCASSTQAANTEAFFGQGTRLTVV.

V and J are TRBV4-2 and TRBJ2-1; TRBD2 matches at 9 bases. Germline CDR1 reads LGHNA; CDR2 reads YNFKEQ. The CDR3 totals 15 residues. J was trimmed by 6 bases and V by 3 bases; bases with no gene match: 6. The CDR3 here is CASSQGAGGRNEQFF. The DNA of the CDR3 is TGTGCCAGCAGCCAGGGAGCGGGGGGTCGCAATGAGCAGTTCTTC.

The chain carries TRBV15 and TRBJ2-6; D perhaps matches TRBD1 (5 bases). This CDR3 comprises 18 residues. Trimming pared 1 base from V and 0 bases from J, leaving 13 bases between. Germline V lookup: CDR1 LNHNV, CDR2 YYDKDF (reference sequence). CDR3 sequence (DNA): TGTGCCACCAGCAGAGTCTATTTGACAGTCTCTGGGGCCAACGTCCTGACTTTC. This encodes CATSRVYLTVSGANVLTF.

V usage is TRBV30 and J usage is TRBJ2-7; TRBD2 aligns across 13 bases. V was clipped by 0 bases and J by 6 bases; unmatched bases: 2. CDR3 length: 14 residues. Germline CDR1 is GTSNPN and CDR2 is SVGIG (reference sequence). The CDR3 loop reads CAWSVGLAGAEQYF. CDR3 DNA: TGTGCCTGGAGTGTAGGACTAGCGGGGGCCGAGCAGTACTTC.

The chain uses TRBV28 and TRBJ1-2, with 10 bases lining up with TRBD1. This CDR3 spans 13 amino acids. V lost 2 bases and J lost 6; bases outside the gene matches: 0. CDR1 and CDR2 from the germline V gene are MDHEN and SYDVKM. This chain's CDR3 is CASSLGTGDGYTF. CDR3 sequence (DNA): TGTGCCAGCAGTTTAGGGACAGGGGATGGCTACACCTTC.

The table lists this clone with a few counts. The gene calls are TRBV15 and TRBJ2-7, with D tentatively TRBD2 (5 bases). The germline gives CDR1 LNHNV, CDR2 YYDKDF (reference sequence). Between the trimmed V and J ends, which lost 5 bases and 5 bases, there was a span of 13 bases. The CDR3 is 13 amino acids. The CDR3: CATSPTSKDEQYF. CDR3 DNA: TGTGCCACCAGCCCTACTAGTAAGGACGAGCAGTACTTC.

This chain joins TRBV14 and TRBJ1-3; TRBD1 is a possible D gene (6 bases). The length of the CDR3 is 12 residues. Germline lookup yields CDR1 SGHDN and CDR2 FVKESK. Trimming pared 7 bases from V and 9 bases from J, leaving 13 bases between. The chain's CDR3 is CASNSGTTTIYF. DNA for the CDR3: TGTGCCAGCAACTCCGGGACAACCACCATATATTTT.

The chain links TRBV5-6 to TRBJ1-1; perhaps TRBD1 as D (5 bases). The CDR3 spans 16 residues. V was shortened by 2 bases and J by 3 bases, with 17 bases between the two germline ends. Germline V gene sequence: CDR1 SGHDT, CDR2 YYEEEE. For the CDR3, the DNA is TGTGCCAGCAGCTTCGGAGTATCGGGGGTGTACACTGAAGCTTTCTTT. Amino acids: CASSFGVSGVYTEAFF.

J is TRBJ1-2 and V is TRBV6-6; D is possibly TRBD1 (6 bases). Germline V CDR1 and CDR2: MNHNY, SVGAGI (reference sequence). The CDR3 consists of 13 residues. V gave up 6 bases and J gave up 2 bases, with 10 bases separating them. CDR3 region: CASREGGNYGYTF. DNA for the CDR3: TGTGCCAGCAGGGAGGGGGGGAACTATGGCTACACCTTC.

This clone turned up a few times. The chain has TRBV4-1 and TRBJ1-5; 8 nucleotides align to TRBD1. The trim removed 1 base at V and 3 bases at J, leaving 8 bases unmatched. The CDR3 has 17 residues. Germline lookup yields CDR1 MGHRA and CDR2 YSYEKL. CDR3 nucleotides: TGCGCCAGCAGCCAAGCGCTTGTCAGGGGGCTCAATCAGCCCCAGCATTTT. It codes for CASSQALVRGLNQPQHF.

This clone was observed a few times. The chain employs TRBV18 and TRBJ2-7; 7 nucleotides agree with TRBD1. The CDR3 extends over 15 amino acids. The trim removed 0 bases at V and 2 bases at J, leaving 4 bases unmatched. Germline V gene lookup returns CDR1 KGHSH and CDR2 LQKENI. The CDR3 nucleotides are TGTGCCAGCTCACCACCGGGGACAGCGGCCTACGAGCAGTACTTC. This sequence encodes CASSPPGTAAYEQYF.